What follows are 32 T cell receptor beta chains derived from one specimen sequenced in a study of shared clonotypes between healthy human individuals. This table comes from immunoSEQ multiplex PCR, and its TCRdb copy is limited to in-frame clones, with some not included. This table has some 2 million clones, about 95% appearing once. CD45RO-negative, CCR7-positively selected cells formed the naive CD8 fraction, excluding terminally differentiated effector memory CD45RA+ cells. Sequencing was performed on naive CD8+ T cells sorted from blood. The source of these receptors is a man aged 18 to 30 in good health.

The V gene is TRBV7-9, the J gene TRBJ1-1; 9 nucleotides match TRBD1. The CDR3 extends over 12 amino acids. V lost 10 bases and J lost 5; bases outside the gene matches: 5. Germline-derived CDR1 and CDR2 are SEHNR and FQNEAQ (reference sequence). CDR3 sequence (DNA): TGTGCCATCGACAGGGGGAGGACTGAAGCTTTCTTT. This sequence encodes CAIDRGRTEAFF.

Concerning this clone: Other DNA sequences of this sample code for an identical CDR3. V usage is TRBV28 and J usage is TRBJ2-7; D uncertain. Between the trimmed V and J ends, which lost 6 bases and 4 bases, there was a span of 10 bases. CDR3 length: 12 amino acids. Germline-derived CDR1 and CDR2 are MDHEN and SYDVKM. This CDR3 is CASSPGLYEQYF. CDR3 nucleotides: TGTGCCAGCAGCCCGGGCCTTTACGAGCAGTACTTC.

The chain recombines TRBV7-9 with TRBJ2-3; TRBD2 aligns across 13 bases. The germline gives CDR1 SEHNR, CDR2 FQNEAQ (reference sequence). The CDR3 is 16 residues long. J lost 4 bases, V lost 5 bases, and 6 bases had no gene match. CDR3 nucleotide sequence: TGTGCCAGCAGCCCGACTAGCGGGGGGCCTCCAGATACGCAGTATTTT. Translated, it gives CASSPTSGGPPDTQYF.

The chain carries TRBV5-1 and TRBJ1-1; no reliable D call. The CDR3 contains 12 residues. Per germline, CDR1 SGHRS and CDR2 YFSETQ. V shed 3 bases and J shed 4 bases, with 7 bases lying between them. CDR3 nucleotides: TGCGCCAGCAGCTGGGCCGGCACTGAAGCTTTCTTT. Protein product: CASSWAGTEAFF.

The chain is built from TRBV7-9 and TRBJ2-1; unclear D gene. V gave up 7 bases and J gave up 6 bases, with 16 bases separating them. The CDR3 is 14 residues long. Germline-derived CDR1 and CDR2 are SEHNR and FQNEAQ (reference sequence). For the CDR3, the DNA is TGTGCCAGCACCCCGGTCACCTGGGGCAATGAGCAGTTCTTC. Encoded protein: CASTPVTWGNEQFF.

This chain joins TRBV25-1 and TRBJ2-1, with D tentatively TRBD1 or TRBD2 (5 bases each). CDR1 and CDR2 (germline): MGHDK, SYGVNS. This CDR3 contains 16 residues. The ends were cut back, 0 bases at V and 6 bases at J, with 15 bases in the middle. This CDR3 reads CASSEYGGETINEQFF. The DNA for the CDR3 is TGTGCCAGCAGTGAATATGGGGGAGAGACCATCAATGAGCAGTTCTTC.

This chain uses TRBV6-5 with TRBJ2-7; 8 nucleotides match TRBD1. V shed 4 bases and J 10 bases; nucleotides not matched to a gene: 3. CDR1 MNHEY and CDR2 SVGAGI come from the germline V gene. CDR3 size: 11 residues. As DNA, the CDR3 is TGTGCCAGCAGTTTCGGACAGGGACAGTACTTC. It encodes CASSFGQGQYF.

This chain joins TRBV30 and TRBJ1-1; a weak D match, TRBD1 (6 bases). Germline V gene lookup returns CDR1 GTSNPN and CDR2 SVGIG (reference sequence). Trimming shortened V by 2 bases and J by 1 base, and 14 bases separated the two germline ends. CDR3 length: 15 residues. This CDR3 reads CAWSLSTGRNTEAFF. DNA for the CDR3: TGTGCCTGGAGTCTATCGACAGGACGGAACACTGAAGCTTTCTTT.

Remarks on this clone: Different DNA sequences within this sample yield the same CDR3. The chain employs TRBV7-9 and TRBJ2-5; 13 nucleotides align to TRBD2. The germline V gene encodes CDR1 SEHNR and CDR2 FQNEAQ (reference sequence). V lost 5 bases, J lost 4 bases, and 4 bases stayed unmatched. The CDR3 covers 15 residues. The CDR3, as DNA: TGTGCCAGCAGCGCCCGACTAGCGGGGGGAGAGACCCAGTACTTC. Encoded protein: CASSARLAGGETQYF. The whole variable domain, filled in from reference TRBV7-9 and TRBJ2-5, reads DTGVSQNPRHKITKRGQNVTFRCDPISEHNRLYWYRQTLGQGPEFLTYFQNEAQLEKSRLLSDRFSAERPKGSFSTLEIQRTEQGDSAMYLCASSARLAGGETQYFGPGTRLLVL.

This clone was observed once. The chain employs TRBV6-1 and TRBJ2-3; TRBD2 is a possible D gene (6 bases). Germline values: CDR1 MNHNS, CDR2 SASEGT. The germline V and J ends were trimmed by 3 bases and 7 bases, with 14 bases remaining between them. This CDR3 comprises 14 residues. CDR3 coding DNA: TGTGCCAGCAGTGAGGAACCAGGGAGGCATACGCAGTATTTT. Protein: CASSEEPGRHTQYF.

The rearrangement joins TRBV4-1 to TRBJ1-1; D may be TRBD1 (6 bases). The germline V gene has CDR1 MGHRA and CDR2 YSYEKL. The CDR3 spans 16 residues. The V end was cut by 6 bases, the J end by 3 bases, with 20 bases between. CDR3 amino acids: CASSIGTGPLDTEAFF. The CDR3, as DNA: TGCGCCAGCAGTATCGGTACAGGGCCCTTGGACACTGAAGCTTTCTTT.

The CDR3 loop is CSALGEVTLYGYTF. In DNA, the CDR3 is TGCAGTGCCCTTGGTGAGGTAACACTCTATGGCTACACCTTC. This rearrangement joins TRBV29-1 to TRBJ1-2; no clear D. Germline-derived CDR1 and CDR2 are SQVTM and ANQGSEA. This CDR3 spans 14 amino acids.

The table lists this clone with a count of one. The chain employs TRBV2 and TRBJ1-2; no clear D. Germline lookup yields CDR1 SNHLY and CDR2 FYNNEI. CDR3 length: 14 residues. V lost 4 bases, J lost 8 bases, and 17 bases lay in between. The CDR3 DNA follows: TGTGCCAGCAGTGCAGCCGCGGAGGGCCAAGGCTACACCTTC. Amino acids: CASSAAAEGQGYTF.

Concerning this clone itself: This sample also contains other DNA sequences that code for the same CDR3. The genes are TRBV9 and TRBJ2-7, with D unclear. CDR1 is SGDLS and CDR2 is YYNGEE in the germline V gene. This CDR3 has 14 residues. V lost 0 bases to trimming and J lost 1 base, with 8 bases between them. The CDR3 region has the DNA TGTGCCAGCAGCGTAGGCCCTGATTCCTACGAGCAGTACTTC. It specifies CASSVGPDSYEQYF.

The sample holds one count of this clone. The chain uses TRBV28 and TRBJ2-7; 12 nucleotides agree with TRBD1. CDR3 length: 16 residues. Germline V gives CDR1 MDHEN, CDR2 SYDVKM. Trimming took 10 bases from V and 2 from J; bases not matched to a gene: 12. The CDR3 DNA is TGTGCCATCAGAGGGACAGGGGGCGCCGGGGCCTACGAGCAGTACTTC. Residues: CAIRGTGGAGAYEQYF.

V and J are TRBV6-5 and TRBJ2-1, with D tentatively TRBD1 (5 bases). The V gene's germline CDR1 is MNHEY and CDR2 SVGAGI. The CDR3 loop spans 15 amino acids. V shed 2 bases and J shed 13 bases, with 21 bases lying between them. CDR3 nucleotides: TGTGCCAGCAGTTACGAGTGGGGCAGAGATCAATCCCAGTTCTTC. It encodes CASSYEWGRDQSQFF.

The chain uses TRBV2 and TRBJ2-5; TRBD1 matches at 11 bases. Looked up from germline, CDR1 is SNHLY and CDR2 is FYNNEI. Trimming at V came to 4 bases and at J to 4 bases, leaving 2 bases not matched to a gene. The CDR3 runs 14 residues. CDR3 coding DNA: TGTGCCAGCAGTGCCGGACAGGGGGCAGAGACCCAGTACTTC. This translates into CASSAGQGAETQYF. The variable domain in full, completed from reference TRBV2 and TRBJ2-5, reads EPEVTQTPSHQVTQMGQEVILRCVPISNHLYFYWYRQILGQKVEFLVSFYNNEISEKSEIFDDQFSVERPDGSNFTLKIRSTKLEDSAMYFCASSAGQGAETQYFGPGTRLLVL.

V and J are TRBV6-5 and TRBJ1-1; D might be TRBD1 (5 bases). V shed 6 bases and J shed 3 bases, with 11 bases lying between them. This CDR3 comprises 13 residues. CDR1 and CDR2 (germline): MNHEY, SVGAGI. CDR3 protein: CASRLGRHTEAFF. For the CDR3, the DNA is TGTGCCAGCAGACTGGGACGCCACACTGAAGCTTTCTTT.

This rearrangement joins TRBV10-3 to TRBJ2-5; 7 nucleotides line up with TRBD1. The CDR3 runs 15 residues. J gave up 2 bases and V 8 bases, and 11 bases lay outside the gene matches. CDR1 is ENHRY and CDR2 is SYGVKD in the germline V gene. The CDR3 is CAISEGGDEQETQYF. DNA for the CDR3: TGTGCCATCTCCGAAGGGGGCGACGAACAAGAGACCCAGTACTTC.

The rearrangement links TRBV27 to TRBJ1-6; TRBD1 might be the D (6 bases). This CDR3 spans 16 amino acids. Germline lookup yields CDR1 MNHEY and CDR2 SMNVEV (reference sequence). Deletions cut 8 bases from V and 3 bases from J, with 17 bases between. As DNA, the CDR3 is TGTGCCAGCGGTCTACAGGGCGTATTCTATAATTCACCCCTCCACTTT. It encodes CASGLQGVFYNSPLHF.

The rearrangement uses TRBV5-1 and TRBJ2-3, with 12 bases fitting TRBD2. Germline CDR1 SGHRS, CDR2 YFSETQ. This CDR3 is built from 16 residues. V shed 0 bases and J 8 bases; nucleotides not matched to a gene: 7. The CDR3 nucleotides read TGCGCCAGCAGCTTGGCCTCTAGCGGGGGGGCGAGTACGCAGTATTTT. Its translation is CASSLASSGGASTQYF.

The genes are TRBV7-9 and TRBJ2-7; no firm D call. Germline lookup yields CDR1 SEHNR and CDR2 FQNEAQ (reference sequence). The CDR3 consists of 15 residues. V was trimmed by 6 bases and J by 0 bases, leaving 15 bases between them. CDR3 protein: CASSHGDRSSYEQYF. CDR3 bases: TGTGCCAGCAGTCACGGAGACCGGAGCTCCTACGAGCAGTACTTC.

The rearrangement joins TRBV13 to TRBJ1-4; no clear D gene. V was shortened by 2 bases and J by 8 bases, with 6 bases between the two germline ends. CDR3 length: 12 amino acids. Germline lookup yields CDR1 PRHDT and CDR2 FYEKMQ (reference sequence). The CDR3 here is CASSLYDEKLFF. In DNA form, the CDR3 reads TGTGCCAGCAGCTTATATGACGAAAAACTGTTTTTT.

The chain is built from TRBV6-6 and TRBJ2-2; D ambiguous. This CDR3 has 15 amino acids. The V gene's germline CDR1 is MNHNY and CDR2 SVGAGI (reference sequence). V dropped 8 bases and J dropped 5 bases, with 18 bases sitting between them. DNA for the CDR3: TGTGCCAGCTGTCACAGCTTGTTTGGGACCGGGGAGCTGTTTTTT. It translates to CASCHSLFGTGELFF.

The CDR3 nucleotides are TGTGCCAGCAGTGAATACGGTTCCACGGGCGAGCAGTACTTC. Translating gives CASSEYGSTGEQYF. The chain joins TRBV25-1 to TRBJ2-7, with D unclear. V shed 0 bases and J shed 6 bases, with 12 bases lying between them. Per the germline V gene, CDR1 is MGHDK and CDR2 is SYGVNS. The CDR3 consists of 14 residues.

The rearrangement uses TRBV30 and TRBJ2-1, with 9 nucleotides matching TRBD2. V shed 1 base and J 5 bases; nucleotides not matched to a gene: 6. Germline lookup yields CDR1 GTSNPN and CDR2 SVGIG (reference sequence). The CDR3 contains 15 residues. The CDR3 DNA reads as TGTGCCTGGAGTGATCTAGCGGGAAGTCACAATGAGCAGTTCTTC. Residues: CAWSDLAGSHNEQFF.

The chain is built from TRBV7-9 and TRBJ2-3; 7 bases are a match to TRBD2. Germline V lookup: CDR1 SEHNR, CDR2 FQNEAQ (reference sequence). Germline trimming cut 4 bases from V and 2 bases from J; bases unmatched to any gene: 15. The CDR3 runs to 18 residues. Here the CDR3 reads CASSSGPSSGSPTDTQYF. The CDR3 DNA is TGTGCCAGCAGCTCTGGACCTAGTAGCGGGTCCCCCACAGATACGCAGTATTTT.

The chain combines TRBV6-5 with TRBJ2-1; D gene ambiguous. CDR3 length: 16 residues. V lost 2 bases and J lost 0, with 11 bases in between. CDR1 and CDR2 from the germline V gene are MNHEY and SVGAGI. The CDR3 protein is CASSYEKTSSYNEQFF. The CDR3 DNA is TGTGCCAGCAGTTACGAGAAGACCAGCTCCTACAATGAGCAGTTCTTC.

The J gene is TRBJ2-3, the V gene TRBV4-3, with TRBD2 matching 14 bases. Germline values: CDR1 LGHNA, CDR2 YSLEER. J gave up 4 bases and V 5 bases, and 5 bases lay outside the gene matches. CDR3 length equals 16 residues. The CDR3 DNA is TGCGCCAGCAGCTTGGGACTAGCGGGAGTATCAGATACGCAGTATTTT. Translated: CASSLGLAGVSDTQYF.

CDR3 sequence: CASKPPSGTSYNEQFF. The CDR3, as DNA: TGTGCCAGCAAACCTCCTAGCGGGACCTCCTACAATGAGCAGTTCTTC. This sequence joins TRBV27 and TRBJ2-1; 9 bases are a match to TRBD2. V was pared by 7 bases and J by 0 bases, with 7 bases of the junction left unmatched. Per germline, CDR1 MNHEY and CDR2 SMNVEV (reference sequence). The CDR3 has 16 residues.

The gene calls are TRBV2 and TRBJ2-3, with unresolved D. V was shortened by 6 bases and J by 0 bases, with 19 bases between the two germline ends. CDR3 length: 17 amino acids. The germline CDR1 and CDR2 sequences are SNHLY and FYNNEI. Here the CDR3 reads CASRALTLDPSTDTQYF. CDR3 DNA: TGTGCCAGCAGGGCGCTAACTTTGGACCCTAGCACAGATACGCAGTATTTT.

This clone appeared many times. This sequence joins TRBV10-3 and TRBJ1-1, with 9 bases aligning to TRBD1. CDR3 length: 15 residues. In germline, CDR1 is ENHRY, CDR2 SYGVKD. Trimming removed 5 bases from V and 0 bases from J; junction bases left unmatched: 4. The DNA for the CDR3 is TGTGCCATCAGTCGGGGACAGGGATTGAACACTGAAGCTTTCTTT. Translation gives CAISRGQGLNTEAFF.